A selection of T cell receptor beta chains follows, all from one sample in a study of T cells of healthy individuals. MiXCR, applied by TCRdb to the 5' RACE reads, yields one record per CDR3 protein. The sample comprises some 69,000 distinct CDR3 sequences, 15% to 20% of which are singletons, and approximately 4.8% rests with the top ten. The receptors originated from a human donor in good health. Each CDR3 is given with its conserved first and last residue. Each record gives: clone size, D gene, V gene, J gene, CDR3 DNA, CDR3 protein. D genes are given only for firm matches. A clone size is listed for some rows: how often the clone was seen (once, few, many), or a class if it is expanded.

abundance: many
d_gene: -
v_gene: TRBV5-6
j_gene: TRBJ2-1
CDR3nt: TGTGCCAGCAGCCGACTAGACAGGGTGGTCACCAATGAGCAGTTCTTC
CDR3aa: CASSRLDRVVTNEQFF

abundance: -
d_gene: TRBD2
v_gene: TRBV4-2
j_gene: TRBJ2-1
CDR3nt: TGTGCCAGCAGCCAAGATCTCCCAGCGGGGGGGGGGAATGAGCAGTTCTTC
CDR3aa: CASSQDLPAGGGNEQFF

abundance: many
d_gene: TRBD2
v_gene: TRBV7-2
j_gene: TRBJ2-3
CDR3nt: TGTGCCAGCAGCCCCGGACTAGGGTTCACAGATACGCAGTATTTT
CDR3aa: CASSPGLGFTDTQYF

abundance: many
d_gene: -
v_gene: TRBV11-2
j_gene: TRBJ2-3
CDR3nt: TGTGCCAGCAGCCCGCTTTTTGGGGATAGCACAGATACGCAGTATTTT
CDR3aa: CASSPLFGDSTDTQYF

abundance: many
d_gene: -
v_gene: TRBV4-2
j_gene: TRBJ2-1
CDR3nt: TGTGCCAGCCAAAGGGACCCCCAGGCCTACAATGAGCAGTTCTTC
CDR3aa: CASQRDPQAYNEQFF

abundance: -
d_gene: TRBD1
v_gene: TRBV5-1
j_gene: TRBJ2-7
CDR3nt: TGCGCCAGCAGCTTGGGGACAGGGGCCGAGCAGTACTTC
CDR3aa: CASSLGTGAEQYF

abundance: many
d_gene: -
v_gene: TRBV25-1
j_gene: TRBJ2-7
CDR3nt: TGTGCCAGCAGTCCGCGCACCACAGGGTGGGCCTACGAGCAGTACTTC
CDR3aa: CASSPRTTGWAYEQYF

abundance: -
d_gene: -
v_gene: TRBV12-3/TRBV12-4
j_gene: TRBJ2-1
CDR3nt: TGTGCCAGCAGTTTAACGAGGGCCGATTCGTACAATGAGCAGTTCTTC
CDR3aa: CASSLTRADSYNEQFF

abundance: many
d_gene: -
v_gene: TRBV7-9
j_gene: TRBJ2-5
CDR3nt: TGTGCCAGCAGCCCCGGGGGAGGAGAGACCCAGTACTTC
CDR3aa: CASSPGGGETQYF

abundance: few
d_gene: TRBD1
v_gene: TRBV7-6
j_gene: TRBJ1-5
CDR3nt: TGTGCCAGCAGCCCGAAACGGACAGGGAAAGGCGATCAGCCCCAGCATTTT
CDR3aa: CASSPKRTGKGDQPQHF

abundance: few
d_gene: -
v_gene: TRBV28
j_gene: TRBJ1-4
CDR3nt: TGTGCCAGCAGTTTAGGGCGGGCAGGTTCATGGGATGAAAAACTGTTTTTT
CDR3aa: CASSLGRAGSWDEKLFF

abundance: many
d_gene: -
v_gene: TRBV2
j_gene: TRBJ2-7
CDR3nt: TGTGCCAGCAGTGTGCCGCCCTACGAGCAGTACTTC
CDR3aa: CASSVPPYEQYF

abundance: few
d_gene: TRBD1
v_gene: TRBV25-1
j_gene: TRBJ2-2
CDR3nt: TGTGCCAGCAGTGACCCGTACAGGGGGCACACCGGGGAGCTGTTTTTT
CDR3aa: CASSDPYRGHTGELFF

abundance: -
d_gene: TRBD1
v_gene: TRBV6-2/TRBV6-3
j_gene: TRBJ2-7
CDR3nt: TGTGCCAGCAGTTATACAGGGGGCGGCTACGAGCAGTACTTC
CDR3aa: CASSYTGGGYEQYF

abundance: many
d_gene: -
v_gene: TRBV4-1
j_gene: TRBJ1-1
CDR3nt: TGCGCCAGCAGAAACAGGGCCTTGAACACTGAAGCTTTCTTT
CDR3aa: CASRNRALNTEAFF

abundance: -
d_gene: -
v_gene: TRBV20-1
j_gene: TRBJ1-6
CDR3nt: TGCAGTGCTACCCCGGACGGGAATAATTCACCCCTCCACTTT
CDR3aa: CSATPDGNNSPLHF

abundance: few
d_gene: -
v_gene: TRBV7-2
j_gene: TRBJ1-4
CDR3nt: TGTGCCAGCAGCTTAAGGGCCGGGGGGGCTAATGAAAAACTGTTTTTT
CDR3aa: CASSLRAGGANEKLFF

abundance: few
d_gene: -
v_gene: TRBV4-1
j_gene: TRBJ2-1
CDR3nt: TGCGCCAGCAGCCACGACCCGGTGGGCAATGAGCAGTTCTTC
CDR3aa: CASSHDPVGNEQFF

abundance: many
d_gene: -
v_gene: TRBV29-1
j_gene: TRBJ1-1
CDR3nt: TGCAGCGTCGCCCGGCTCATGAACACTGAAGCTTTCTTT
CDR3aa: CSVARLMNTEAFF

abundance: many
d_gene: -
v_gene: TRBV7-9
j_gene: TRBJ2-7
CDR3nt: TGTGCCAGCAGCCACCTCTCTTACGGGAGCTCCTACGAGCAGTACTTC
CDR3aa: CASSHLSYGSSYEQYF

abundance: many
d_gene: -
v_gene: TRBV27
j_gene: TRBJ2-7
CDR3nt: TGTGCCAGCAGTTTAGAGGTCAGAACGAGCTCCTACGAGCAGTACTTC
CDR3aa: CASSLEVRTSSYEQYF

abundance: -
d_gene: -
v_gene: TRBV7-6
j_gene: TRBJ2-7
CDR3nt: TGTGCCAGCAGCTCCGATTTCCCCTACGAGCAGTACTTC
CDR3aa: CASSSDFPYEQYF

abundance: -
d_gene: TRBD2
v_gene: TRBV5-6
j_gene: TRBJ2-3
CDR3nt: TGTGCCAGCAACCAGGGCCCGCGCGGGGGGGCGAGAGATACGCAGTATTTT
CDR3aa: CASNQGPRGGARDTQYF

abundance: few
d_gene: -
v_gene: TRBV2
j_gene: TRBJ1-1
CDR3nt: TGTGCCAGCAGTGAATATTCCCAAAGGGGCACTGAAGCTTTCTTT
CDR3aa: CASSEYSQRGTEAFF

abundance: few
d_gene: TRBD1
v_gene: TRBV7-9
j_gene: TRBJ2-3
CDR3nt: TGTGCCAGCAGCACCCAGACAGGGGCCACAGATACGCAGTATTTT
CDR3aa: CASSTQTGATDTQYF

abundance: -
d_gene: -
v_gene: TRBV2
j_gene: TRBJ1-4
CDR3nt: TGTGCCAGCAGTGAAGTAGGGGGAAGTTTTGAAAAACTGTTTTTT
CDR3aa: CASSEVGGSFEKLFF

abundance: -
d_gene: -
v_gene: TRBV4-2
j_gene: TRBJ2-1
CDR3nt: TGTGCCAGCAGCCAAGATATGGCAGCTTCGGGCAATGAGCAGTTCTTC
CDR3aa: CASSQDMAASGNEQFF

abundance: -
d_gene: TRBD2
v_gene: TRBV3-1
j_gene: TRBJ2-1
CDR3nt: TGTGCCAGCAGCCGGATAGCGGGTGAGCAGTTCTTC
CDR3aa: CASSRIAGEQFF

abundance: -
d_gene: TRBD1
v_gene: TRBV7-9
j_gene: TRBJ2-2
CDR3nt: TGTGCCAGCAGTCTGGACAGGGTCGCCGGGGAGCTGTTTTTT
CDR3aa: CASSLDRVAGELFF

abundance: few
d_gene: -
v_gene: TRBV6-6
j_gene: TRBJ1-2
CDR3nt: TGTGCCAGCAGTTACTCTACTGACAATGAAGGCTACACCTTC
CDR3aa: CASSYSTDNEGYTF

abundance: many
d_gene: -
v_gene: TRBV19
j_gene: TRBJ2-7
CDR3nt: TGTGCCAGTAGTGAGCCCGGGACCCCCTCCTACGAGCAGTACTTC
CDR3aa: CASSEPGTPSYEQYF

abundance: many
d_gene: -
v_gene: TRBV9
j_gene: TRBJ2-2
CDR3nt: TGTGCCAGCAGCGTAACTCAAACGAACACCGGGGAGCTGTTTTTT
CDR3aa: CASSVTQTNTGELFF

abundance: few
d_gene: -
v_gene: TRBV20-1
j_gene: TRBJ1-3
CDR3nt: TGCGGGGGGACACCCTCTGGAAACACCATATATTTT
CDR3aa: CGGTPSGNTIYF

abundance: -
d_gene: -
v_gene: TRBV29-1
j_gene: TRBJ2-7
CDR3nt: TGCAGCGCTAGACAGGTTCTCTCCTACGAGCAGTACTTC
CDR3aa: CSARQVLSYEQYF

abundance: many
d_gene: TRBD2
v_gene: TRBV3-1
j_gene: TRBJ2-1
CDR3nt: TGTGCCAGCAGCACCCGGGGACTACCCAGGAATGAGCAGTTCTTC
CDR3aa: CASSTRGLPRNEQFF

abundance: many
d_gene: -
v_gene: TRBV11-1
j_gene: TRBJ1-1
CDR3nt: TGTGCCAGCAGCTTAGACAGGACTGAAGCTTTCTTT
CDR3aa: CASSLDRTEAFF

abundance: -
d_gene: -
v_gene: TRBV7-8
j_gene: TRBJ2-1
CDR3nt: TGTGCCAGCAGCTTAGTATCCGGGGATGAGCAGTTCTTC
CDR3aa: CASSLVSGDEQFF

abundance: -
d_gene: TRBD2
v_gene: TRBV6-5
j_gene: TRBJ2-7
CDR3nt: TGTGCCAGCAGGGAAATAGCGGGGTCCCTCTACGAGCAGTACTTC
CDR3aa: CASREIAGSLYEQYF

abundance: many
d_gene: -
v_gene: TRBV7-9
j_gene: TRBJ1-3
CDR3nt: TGTGCCAGCAGTCGAAGCCGGAACACCATATATTTT
CDR3aa: CASSRSRNTIYF

abundance: many
d_gene: -
v_gene: TRBV20-1
j_gene: TRBJ1-1
CDR3nt: TGCAGTGCCACGGACGGAGCTGAAGCTTTCTTT
CDR3aa: CSATDGAEAFF

abundance: -
d_gene: -
v_gene: TRBV6-1
j_gene: TRBJ2-2
CDR3nt: TGTGCCAGCAGTGAAAGCGGGTGGAACACCGGGGAGCTGTTTTTT
CDR3aa: CASSESGWNTGELFF

abundance: many
d_gene: -
v_gene: TRBV6-6
j_gene: TRBJ2-3
CDR3nt: TGTGCCAGCAGCTCCGGGATTTATACGCAGTATTTT
CDR3aa: CASSSGIYTQYF

abundance: many
d_gene: -
v_gene: TRBV5-1
j_gene: TRBJ1-5
CDR3nt: TGCGCCAGCAGGGAGGGGCCAAGCAATCAGCCCCAGCATTTT
CDR3aa: CASREGPSNQPQHF

abundance: many
d_gene: -
v_gene: TRBV4-2
j_gene: TRBJ2-7
CDR3nt: TGTGCCAGCAGCCAAGACGAGGGACAAGCCTACGAGCAGTACTTC
CDR3aa: CASSQDEGQAYEQYF

abundance: many
d_gene: -
v_gene: TRBV29-1
j_gene: TRBJ1-2
CDR3nt: TGCAGCGTTGTAGGCGGGGACTATGGCTACACCTTC
CDR3aa: CSVVGGDYGYTF

abundance: many
d_gene: -
v_gene: TRBV7-6
j_gene: TRBJ1-4
CDR3nt: TGTGCCAGCAGCCAGACAGCCGGCCAGGGAAAACTGTTTTTT
CDR3aa: CASSQTAGQGKLFF

abundance: many
d_gene: -
v_gene: TRBV28
j_gene: TRBJ2-2
CDR3nt: TGTGCCAGCAAGTTAGGGCAGACCGGGGAGCTGTTTTTT
CDR3aa: CASKLGQTGELFF

abundance: few
d_gene: TRBD2
v_gene: TRBV5-8
j_gene: TRBJ2-1
CDR3nt: TGTGCCAGCTCCGAGGGCGGGAGTCCCAACAATGAGCAGTTCTTC
CDR3aa: CASSEGGSPNNEQFF

abundance: many
d_gene: TRBD2
v_gene: TRBV6-2/TRBV6-3
j_gene: TRBJ2-1
CDR3nt: TGTGCCAGCAGTACGACTAGCGGGAGTATCTTTGAGCAGTTCTTC
CDR3aa: CASSTTSGSIFEQFF

abundance: -
d_gene: -
v_gene: TRBV29-1
j_gene: TRBJ2-1
CDR3nt: TGCAGCGTTGGAGTTGTGGTCAACAATGAGCAGTTCTTC
CDR3aa: CSVGVVVNNEQFF

abundance: many
d_gene: -
v_gene: TRBV4-1
j_gene: TRBJ1-1
CDR3nt: TGCGCCAGCAGCCAAGTCCTCAATCGGCGTTTGAACACTGAAGCTTTCTTT
CDR3aa: CASSQVLNRRLNTEAFF

abundance: -
d_gene: -
v_gene: TRBV20-1
j_gene: TRBJ2-5
CDR3nt: TGCAGTGCTCCTCAACGGGGGGCGCATGGAAGGGAGACCCAGTACTTC
CDR3aa: CSAPQRGAHGRETQYF

abundance: few
d_gene: -
v_gene: TRBV29-1
j_gene: TRBJ2-3
CDR3nt: TGCAGCGTTGGTACTAGCACAGATACGCAGTATTTT
CDR3aa: CSVGTSTDTQYF

abundance: -
d_gene: -
v_gene: TRBV10-3
j_gene: TRBJ2-1
CDR3nt: TGTGCCATCAGTGACCCCTCGGCGGGAATGACAGGTTCGGGGTATGAGCAGTTCTTC
CDR3aa: CAISDPSAGMTGSGYEQFF

abundance: -
d_gene: TRBD1
v_gene: TRBV20-1
j_gene: TRBJ1-6
CDR3nt: TGCAGTGCTAGAGTGGGGACAGGGGCTACAAATTCACCCCTCCACTTT
CDR3aa: CSARVGTGATNSPLHF

abundance: many
d_gene: TRBD1
v_gene: TRBV5-1
j_gene: TRBJ2-7
CDR3nt: TGCGCCAGCAGCTTGGGGGACAGCAGGTCCTACGAGCAGTACTTC
CDR3aa: CASSLGDSRSYEQYF

abundance: many
d_gene: -
v_gene: TRBV29-1
j_gene: TRBJ2-7
CDR3nt: TGCAGCGTTGTTGGAGGGGGTAACGAGCAGTACTTC
CDR3aa: CSVVGGGNEQYF

abundance: many
d_gene: TRBD1
v_gene: TRBV12-3/TRBV12-4
j_gene: TRBJ2-1
CDR3nt: TGTGCCAGCAGTTTAAGGACAGGGAGAATCAATGAGCAGTTCTTC
CDR3aa: CASSLRTGRINEQFF

abundance: -
d_gene: -
v_gene: TRBV4-1
j_gene: TRBJ2-3
CDR3nt: TGCGCCAGCAGCCACGAACCTCAGGGAGATACGCAGTATTTT
CDR3aa: CASSHEPQGDTQYF

abundance: -
d_gene: -
v_gene: TRBV27
j_gene: TRBJ1-3
CDR3nt: TGTGCCAGCAGTTTATCGGAGGGTTCTGGAAACACCATATATTTT
CDR3aa: CASSLSEGSGNTIYF